This TCR beta chain derives from a study of cytomegalovirus exposure and HLA in healthy donors (TCRdb year 2017). Context from the whole study: According to an earlier analysis of 587 of the donors, 150 million to 200 million T cells yielded approximately 120 million unique TCR beta sequences and about 300 Gb of sequence data. The T cell repertoires of 666 subjects were profiled by immunosequencing and related to cytomegalovirus serostatus. Rather than using new phenotypic data, the later analysis identified candidate immune exposures from TCR beta sequences and from how often those sequences occurred across donors. Donor age, sex, ethnicity and CMV serostatus were compiled alongside the repertoire data. Typing coverage differed by locus: A, B, C, DRB1 and DQB1 were typed in roughly 620-630 donors, DQA1 in 500 to 550, DPA1 in 600 to 610, and DPB1 in approximately 450. Of the 300 to 500 genotyped donors, 65% to 90% were placed in the genetic ancestry cluster associated with self-reported Caucasian donors. Along with the roughly 670-subject first cohort, a separate validation cohort of 120 different subjects was used. To decide whether each TCR beta V gene segment behaved as functional or pseudogenic, an earlier analysis of some 570 of the donors relied on high-throughput TCR beta sequencing. The study combined high-throughput TCR immunosequencing, statistical association of individual TCRs with disease status, and machine learning to predict cytomegalovirus infection status. To study patterns of TCR occurrence, a later analysis re-analyzed previously published TCR beta repertoires from under 750 donors and added high-resolution HLA genotyping. HLA typing included class I and class II loci at four-digit resolution. Genome-wide SNP genotypes for about 65% of the 666 donors were used in a later genetic analysis, which treated that subset as a discovery cohort. An early release that covered some 640 HLA-typed donors contained about 300 gigabases of sequencing data and 75 million to 100 million unique TCR sequences. The study was designed to test whether signatures of past pathogen exposure could be identified by cataloging public T cell receptors. Because of strong linkage in the cohort, roughly five DR-DQ haplotypes were treated as single units for association and clustering. All discovery cohort repertoires had been generated using a single sequencing platform. On average, approximately 250,000 unique TCR beta nucleotide sequences were sequenced per donor among 350 to 400 genotyped donors of the cohort, with 15% to 20% of those sequences being non-productive.

The library came from the immunoSEQ multiplex PCR assay. For the multiplex PCR, a mixture combining 60 forward primers for TCR Vbeta segments and 13 reverse primers for TCR Jbeta segments was used. Amplification of the CDR3 region of rearranged TCR beta genes was performed with a multiplex PCR assay on genomic DNA. The amplified TCR beta libraries were sequenced on the Illumina HiSeq System as 87-base-pair reads. In the source study's methods: Across the 670 or so repertoires, a later analysis counted 78 million or so unique TCR beta chains, around 11 million of which were shared by at least two donors. Raw reads were error-corrected and collapsed into unique sequences by a nearest-neighbor algorithm in which closely related sequences were merged to remove PCR and sequencing errors. V, D and J gene segments were assigned by aligning CDR3 sequences to IMGT reference sequences. For a sequence to be retained, a match of at least six nucleotides was required to both a V gene segment and a J gene segment. A rearrangement counted as productive if the CDR3 had no stop codons and remained in frame with V and J, and every other rearrangement counted as non-productive. CDR3 was defined by IMGT convention, running from the second conserved V-encoded cysteine to the conserved J-encoded phenylalanine. The earlier analysis of about 620 of the donors excluded sequences that lacked an unambiguous match to a single V gene segment. An earlier analysis of several hundred of the donors classified V segments as functional when productive rearrangements were above 56.7% and as segregating when the standard deviation between donors was above 5%. A statistical classification framework was built to diagnose cytomegalovirus status from the catalog of TCR beta chain sequences. V and J gene assignment, in a later analysis, came from comparing TCR nucleotide sequences with IMGT/GENE-DB human TR gene sequences. Using the TCRdist pipeline, a later analysis assigned CDR3 sequences along with most-parsimonious VDJ recombination scenarios. In a later analysis, every TCR beta chain was defined by the combination of its CDR3 amino acid sequence and its V-gene family, and reads without a unique V-gene family were dropped. A later analysis removed 450 to 600 highly shared, low-generation-probability nucleotide sequences to deal with suspected cross-contamination and a sequencing artifact. In a later analysis, a clonal expansion index was calculated for each public chain from normalized within-repertoire ranks of inferred template counts. In a later analysis, generation probabilities were computed using a VDJ recombination model fitted to out-of-frame rearrangements, and the results were checked against IGoR. Hypergeometric tests were used in a later analysis to score TCR-TCR, TCR-HLA and TCR-CMV co-occurrence, with a repertoire-size bias correction applied to the TCR pairs. To estimate false discovery rates, a later analysis permuted the HLA or CMV assignments 20 times. In a later analysis, co-occurring TCRs were grouped with DBSCAN, and TCRdist sequence similarity was added when clustering was performed within HLA-allele-positive subsets. Co-occurrence clustering excluded repertoires with fewer than 30,000 or more than 120,000 public chains, plus five with anomalous nucleotide sharing. The source is immuneACCESS, and TCRdb retained only in-frame sequences with V and J called. Part of the clones is not carried over; for the studies checked, unresolved V genes explain less than half of this, and the remainder is unexplained. For V, J and clone size, that table is used; D and trimming come from the DNA. The sample table shows approximately 250,000 clones, and 78% are seen once. Roughly 0.45% of the sample is taken by the ten largest.

The CDR3, cysteine through phenylalanine, is 13 amino acids long. Only the CDR3 portion is preserved as DNA: 39 bases, with reading frame beginning at the first base. Germline trimming: 5 bases from V, 11 bases from J; junction bases outside gene matches: 8. As encoded in the germline V gene, CDR1 is SGHVS while CDR2 is FNYEAQ. In total, 666 healthy bone marrow donors made up the cohort. Cohort members were all nominally healthy when sampled, although unrecorded immune exposures were likely present. The donor tested CMV seronegative and was one of the 352 seronegative cohort members. A peripheral blood sample was collected from each donor, and TCR beta sequencing was performed on peripheral blood mononuclear cells. The Qiagen DNeasy Blood Extraction Kit was used to extract genomic DNA from the blood cell samples. The paper's findings and limits, for the study overall: An earlier analysis of some 560 of the donors showed that most TCR beta V segments appeared in productive rearrangements either about 87% or about 30% of the time, which broadly matched IMGT annotations. In this cohort, only TCR beta chains were sequenced, and detectable features were limited by the absence of alpha or paired-chain data. While some public TCRs were present in many individuals, most TCR sequences turned up only very rarely across donors. Because HLA typing was unavailable for some donors at each locus, only the typed subset was used in association tests. A few of the identified cytomegalovirus-associated TCR beta chains were confirmed in vitro to be specific for cytomegalovirus antigens. V-gene and J-gene trimming of TCR beta chains was associated with a missense DCLRE1C variant in a later genetic analysis, and the association was replicated in an independent cohort. According to a later analysis, parvovirus B19, influenza, CMV and Epstein-Barr virus appeared linked to several top co-occurrence clusters. Correlated functional status among segregating V segments might be attributable to linkage disequilibrium, but an unknown experimental factor could not be ruled out. A cluster of highly shared sequence variants was judged likely to be a technical artifact of the sequencing pipeline. When HLA alleles, especially DR and DQ, strongly co-occurred, attributing TCR associations to individual alleles was difficult. According to a later analysis, most CMV-associated TCR beta chains appeared to be HLA-restricted, and the HLA associations seemed to be driven largely by CMV exposure. According to a later analysis, TCR association rates differed among HLA loci, with DRB1 alleles showing the most associated TCRs and HLA-C alleles showing the fewest. A later analysis found that HLA-associated TCR beta chains were more clonally expanded and had lower generation probabilities than equally common non-associated chains. Specific HLA alleles were associated with roughly 16,000 TCR beta sequences at a false discovery rate of 0.05 in a later analysis. Immune exposure information for the cohort was limited to CMV serostatus. About 17 rarely observed V segments, including chromosome 9 orphons, were excluded from the earlier analysis of about 600 of the donors because counts were too low. A further reported finding was that TCR beta sequences accurately predicted the HLA-A and HLA-B alleles for most subjects in the first cohort. According to the authors, the approach could potentially be generalized to other disease states and immunological phenotypes. The 87-base-pair reads could not distinguish some IMGT-functional V segments, including TRBV6-2 and TRBV6-3, so those segments were excluded. The classifier was reported to diagnose cytomegalovirus status with high specificity and sensitivity in both the original cohort and the validation cohort. In the study, around 160 TCR beta chains were listed as associated with cytomegalovirus. Sequencing depth was assumed to be roughly uniform across donors in the presence/absence analyses, though that assumption may not hold. In a later genetic analysis, fewer N-insertions in productive TCRs were reported among donors in an Asian-associated ancestry cluster than the approximately 670-donor mean.

A remark on this clone: The antigen it binds to is not known. Base qualities are not at hand, and no much larger clone is one base apart.

The chain uses TRBV7-6 and TRBJ1-1; a stretch of 10 junction bases matches TRBD1. The origin of this receptor is a boy aged 5-17 years in good health and CMV-seronegative. The sequencing input was PBMCs. The sequence in DNA is TGTGCCAGCAGCAAAGGGACAGGGGTGGGGGCTTTCTTT. This is translated as CASSKGTGVGAFF. Where the CDR3 stops, the reference TRBV7-6 and TRBJ1-1 genes take over; the full variable domain is GAGVSQSPRYKVTKRGQDVALRCDPISGHVSLYWYRQALGQGPEFLTYFNYEAQQDKSGLPNDRFSAERPEGSISTLTIQRTEQRDSAMYRCASSKGTGVGAFFGQGTRLTVV.